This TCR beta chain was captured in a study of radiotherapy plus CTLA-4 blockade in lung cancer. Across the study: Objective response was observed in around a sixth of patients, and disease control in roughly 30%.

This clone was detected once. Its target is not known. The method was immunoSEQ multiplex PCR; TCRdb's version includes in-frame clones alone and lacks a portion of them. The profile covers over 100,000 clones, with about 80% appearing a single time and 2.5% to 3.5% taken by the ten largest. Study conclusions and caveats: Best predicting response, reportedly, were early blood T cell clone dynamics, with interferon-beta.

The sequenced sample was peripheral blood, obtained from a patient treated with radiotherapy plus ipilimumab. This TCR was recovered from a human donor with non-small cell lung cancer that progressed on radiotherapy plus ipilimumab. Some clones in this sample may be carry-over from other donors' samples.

CDR3 coding DNA: TGTGCCAGCAGCTTGGCCGCTAGGGCAGGGGAGCTGTTTTTT. Its translation is CASSLAARAGELFF. The V gene is TRBV5-5, the J gene TRBJ2-2, with D unclear. The CDR3 spans 14 residues. Per germline, CDR1 SGHKS and CDR2 YYEKEE (reference sequence). V was trimmed by 0 bases and J by 8 bases, leaving 11 bases between them.